This T cell receptor beta chain was captured by sequencing in a study of T-cell reconstitution after alpha-beta-depleted transplantation in children (dated by TCRdb to about 2016). General notes on the study: Using TCR repertoire profiling, the study quantitatively followed how T-cell immune reconstitution unfolded in children after TCRalphabeta/CD19-depleted allogeneic hematopoietic cell transplantation. General findings and caveats noted by the study authors: In some patients, high TCRbeta diversity at day 60 was attributed to recipient T cells and intrathymic progenitors that had survived conditioning. Apparently early alphabetaT-cell count recovery about two months after transplant reportedly relied on only several hundred rapidly expanded clones derived from non-depleted graft cells. Over the following months the frequencies of hyperexpanded clones went down, and after one year T-cell counts and TCRbeta diversity were mostly credited to newly produced T cells.

Trimming costs V 10 bases and J 2 bases, and their ends lie 2 bases apart. The CDR3 spans 9 residues, from the cysteine through the phenylalanine. Only the CDR3 DNA is retained, 27 bases long and in frame from the first base. Concerning this clonotype itself: Its antigen is currently not known. Per-nucleotide qualities are absent, and no much larger clonotype sits a single base away.

This specimen's treatment or condition label, per the study, means: allogeneic hematopoietic cell transplantation with graft depleted of TCRalphabeta T cells and CD19 B cells. The children who served as transplant recipients had been given grafts of TCRalphabeta/CD19-depleted allogeneic hematopoietic cells. The method was PCR. The instrument given in TCRdb is Illumina HiSeq 2500. TCR library preparation used molecular barcoding, with unique molecular identifiers applied to normalize quantification of the TCRbeta repertoire. TCRdb reworked the public reads: Q25 trimming with fastp, MiXCR clone assembly, productive beta chains retained. Rows with one shared CDR3 protein collapse into an entry with the most common genes and DNA. This sample comprises about 980,000 distinct CDR3 sequences, 25% to 30% of them detected only once. The top ten clonotypes cover 25% to 35% of the sample.

This TCR was recovered from a boy in the first two years of life who had a stem cell transplant for SCID, so the T cells may come from the graft donor. Material: PBMCs, mostly from graft donor cells, obtained 360 days after TCRalphabeta/CD19-depleted stem cell transplant. The V and J segments used are TRBV23-1 and TRBJ1-1; the D gene is unclear. TRBV23-1 is reported as an ORF; its role is uncertain. For the CDR3, the sequence is CAKNTEAFF. Here is the DNA: TGCGCCAAAAACACTGAAGCTTTCTTT.